The 27 T cell receptor beta chains presented below share a single source sample, sequenced in a study of technical replicates of blood from a handful of donors. Using immunoSEQ multiplex PCR, the repertoire was profiled, and TCRdb retains in-frame clones only, with some absent. The repertoire holds 80,000 to 100,000 clones, with about 92% as singletons. The sequenced sample consisted of T cells isolated from PBMCs. These receptors came from a human donor in good health.

This chain links TRBV6-5 with TRBJ2-3; TRBD1 agrees at 12 bases. After removal of 5 bases from V and 4 bases from J, the junction contained 4 bases not matched to a gene. This CDR3 is 15 amino acids long. CDR1 and CDR2 (germline): MNHEY, SVGAGI. CDR3 protein: CASSPGQGAADTQYF. The DNA for the CDR3 is TGTGCCAGCAGTCCGGGACAGGGGGCGGCAGATACGCAGTATTTT.

The chain has TRBV18 and TRBJ2-3; weak D call: TRBD1 (5 bases). CDR1 is KGHSH and CDR2 is LQKENI in the germline V gene. The V end was cut by 0 bases, the J end by 3 bases, with 7 bases between. The CDR3 contains 14 residues. In nucleotides, the CDR3 is TGTGCCAGCTCACCACCGGGGCGAACAGATACGCAGTATTTT. This translates into CASSPPGRTDTQYF.

The CDR3 reads CASKGDTGELFF. For the CDR3, the DNA is TGCGCCAGCAAGGGGGACACCGGGGAGCTGTTTTTT. This chain connects TRBV10-1 to TRBJ2-2; the D gene is possibly TRBD1 (6 bases). Trimming pared 7 bases from V and 3 bases from J, leaving 6 bases between. The CDR3 extends over 12 amino acids. The germline V gene has CDR1 WNHNN and CDR2 SYGVQD (reference sequence).

The chain joins TRBV5-4 to TRBJ1-6, with no clear D. Germline CDR1 SGHNT, CDR2 YYREEE (reference sequence). V was shortened by 0 bases and J by 8 bases, with 9 bases between the two germline ends. The CDR3 runs 14 residues. The CDR3 region is CASSLEPWYSPLHF. CDR3 DNA sequence: TGTGCCAGCAGCTTGGAGCCTTGGTATTCACCCCTCCACTTT. Together with reference TRBV5-4 and TRBJ1-6, the CDR3 gives the full variable domain: ETGVTQSPTHLIKTRGQQVTLRCSSQSGHNTVSWYQQALGQGPQFIFQYYREEENGRGNFPPRFSGLQFPNYSSELNVNALELDDSALYLCASSLEPWYSPLHFGNGTRLTVT.

This chain joins TRBV5-1 and TRBJ2-2; TRBD1 might be the D (5 bases). CDR1 and CDR2 (germline): SGHRS, YFSETQ. V was cut by 0 bases and J by 0 bases, with 9 bases left in between. The CDR3 spans 16 residues. CDR3 DNA sequence: TGCGCCAGCAGCTTGGCCCCGACAGCGAACACCGGGGAGCTGTTTTTT. This translates into CASSLAPTANTGELFF.

The rearrangement uses TRBV6-5 and TRBJ1-2; unclear D gene. V shed 2 bases and J shed 0 bases, with 4 bases lying between them. This CDR3 has 13 residues. Germline V gives CDR1 MNHEY, CDR2 SVGAGI. CDR3 amino acids: CASSYQANYGYTF. CDR3 DNA: TGTGCCAGCAGTTACCAGGCTAACTATGGCTACACCTTC.

This sequence joins TRBV7-9 and TRBJ2-7, with D unclear. This CDR3 spans 13 amino acids. V was cut by 4 bases and J by 0 bases, with 7 bases left in between. The germline CDR1 and CDR2 sequences are SEHNR and FQNEAQ (reference sequence). The CDR3 region has the DNA TGTGCCAGCAGCTCGTTTCCCTCCTACGAGCAGTACTTC. Residues: CASSSFPSYEQYF.

This clone has a single count. The chain links TRBV21-1 to TRBJ2-1; the DNA was not used to check the table's D call, TRBD2. TRBV21-1 constitutes a pseudogene. The CDR3 covers 17 residues. In DNA form, the CDR3 reads TGTGCCAGCAGCAAGGAGCTAGCGGGGCCAATTTGGAATGAGCAGTTCTTC. Encoded protein: CASSKELAGPIWNEQFF.

V and J are TRBV11-2 and TRBJ2-3, with TRBD2 identical over 7 bases. The V and J ends lost 5 bases and 3 bases, in that order; junction bases with no gene match: 14. The CDR3 length is 17 residues. CDR1 is SGHAT, CDR2 FQNNGV, per germline. CDR3 sequence reads: CASSPNLGLVITDTQYF. Here the CDR3 DNA reads TGTGCCAGCAGCCCTAACCTCGGACTAGTTATTACAGATACGCAGTATTTT.

This rearrangement joins TRBV7-9 to TRBJ2-2, with 10 bases fitting TRBD2. The CDR3 has 14 residues. The V and J ends lost 2 bases and 6 bases, in that order; junction bases with no gene match: 0. CDR1 SEHNR and CDR2 FQNEAQ come from the germline V gene (reference sequence). CDR3 in DNA: TGTGCCAGCAGCTTACTAGCGGGAGCCGGGGAGCTGTTTTTT. Translating gives CASSLLAGAGELFF.

The chain is built from TRBV5-4 and TRBJ1-1, with 8 bases that match TRBD1. CDR3 length: 15 amino acids. V trimming: 3 bases; J trimming: 2 bases; junction bases outside the gene matches: 6. The germline gives CDR1 SGHNT, CDR2 YYREEE (reference sequence). The CDR3 is CASSYQGAFNTEAFF. The DNA for the CDR3 is TGTGCCAGCAGCTACCAGGGGGCTTTTAACACTGAAGCTTTCTTT.

This clone was seen just once. The chain is built from TRBV6-6 and TRBJ2-3, with 10 bases that match TRBD2. The germline V gene has CDR1 MNHNY and CDR2 SVGAGI (reference sequence). The J segment lost 4 bases and the V segment lost 4 bases, leaving 8 bases of the junction unmatched. The CDR3 spans 16 residues. The CDR3 spells CASSLTQRGGPDTQYF. The CDR3 DNA sequence: TGTGCCAGCAGTTTGACCCAGCGGGGGGGCCCAGATACGCAGTATTTT.

The V gene is TRBV5-1, the J gene TRBJ2-2, with 7 positions matching TRBD2. The CDR3 covers 16 residues. Germline trimming cut 0 bases from V and 0 bases from J; bases unmatched to any gene: 2. The germline V gene encodes CDR1 SGHRS and CDR2 YFSETQ. CDR3 sequence (DNA): TGCGCCAGCAGCTTGGGGGAGGGAACGAACACCGGGGAGCTGTTTTTT. Translation: CASSLGEGTNTGELFF.

The chain is built from TRBV7-3 and TRBJ2-3; D perhaps matches TRBD1 (8 bases). V lost 5 bases and J 4 bases, leaving 19 bases between the germline ends. This CDR3 has 16 amino acids. The germline CDR1 and CDR2 sequences are SGHTA and FQGTGA. In nucleotides, the CDR3 is TGTGCCAGCAGCCAACAGGGGGGGAGGATGGCAGATACGCAGTATTTT. Its protein is CASSQQGGRMADTQYF.

The chain uses TRBV7-9 and TRBJ1-4; 7 positions match TRBD1. The CDR3 is made up of 15 amino acids. V was clipped by 4 bases and J by 8 bases; unmatched bases: 10. Per the germline V gene, CDR1 is SEHNR and CDR2 is FQNEAQ (reference sequence). CDR3 sequence (DNA): TGTGCCAGCAGCTACAGGGGCCTCGGCGGGGAAAAACTGTTTTTT. This encodes CASSYRGLGGEKLFF. Drawing the rest from reference TRBV7-9 and TRBJ1-4, the complete variable domain is DTGVSQNPRHKITKRGQNVTFRCDPISEHNRLYWYRQTLGQGPEFLTYFQNEAQLEKSRLLSDRFSAERPKGSFSTLEIQRTEQGDSAMYLCASSYRGLGGEKLFFGSGTQLSVL.

The CDR3 bases are TGTGCCAGCAGTGAACCCCGGTTGGTGGAGGCTGAAGCTTTCTTT. Its protein product is CASSEPRLVEAEAFF. This chain connects TRBV6-1 to TRBJ1-1; D is undetermined. Germline V CDR1 and CDR2: MNHNS, SASEGT. V shed 2 bases and J shed 6 bases, with 16 bases lying between them. The CDR3 spans 15 residues.

The V call is TRBV6-1, the J call TRBJ1-4; possible D gene TRBD1, 5 bases. The CDR3 consists of 14 residues. With 5 bases removed from V and 0 bases from J, the gap between germline ends came to 7 bases. CDR1 is MNHNS, CDR2 SASEGT, per germline. CDR3 sequence reads: CASSTGPTNEKLFF. The CDR3 DNA reads as TGTGCCAGCAGTACAGGTCCAACTAATGAAAAACTGTTTTTT.

V is TRBV28 and J is TRBJ1-2; tentatively, D is TRBD1 (5 bases). This CDR3 has 14 residues. The germline CDR1 and CDR2 sequences are MDHEN and SYDVKM. Trimming stripped 4 bases from V and 4 bases from J, with 13 bases between. The CDR3 coding sequence is TGTGCCAGCAGTTCGGGACTACGAACCTATGGCTACACCTTC. This encodes CASSSGLRTYGYTF.

The chain uses TRBV10-3 and TRBJ2-1, with D perhaps matching TRBD1 (7 bases). There are 16 residues in the CDR3. CDR1 and CDR2 from the germline V gene are ENHRY and SYGVKD. V lost 2 bases to trimming and J lost 0 bases, with 11 bases between them. CDR3: CAISERGDSSYNEQFF. In nucleotides, the CDR3 is TGTGCCATCAGTGAGAGGGGGGACAGCTCCTACAATGAGCAGTTCTTC.

The CDR3 region is CASSFAGGRDEQFF. The CDR3 DNA reads as TGCGCCAGCAGCTTTGCGGGGGGGCGGGATGAGCAGTTCTTC. This sequence joins TRBV5-1 and TRBJ2-1; 9 nucleotides match TRBD2. The CDR3 totals 14 residues. The ends lost 2 bases at V and 8 bases at J; junction bases unmatched: 5. The germline V gene has CDR1 SGHRS and CDR2 YFSETQ. Looking up the rest from reference TRBV5-1 and TRBJ2-1 gives the full variable domain: KAGVTQTPRYLIKTRGQQVTLSCSPISGHRSVSWYQQTPGQGLQFLFEYFSETQRNKGNFPGRFSGRQFSNSRSEMNVSTLELGDSALYLCASSFAGGRDEQFFGPGTRLTVL.

This chain uses TRBV29-1 with TRBJ2-3; 10 positions match TRBD1. This CDR3 comprises 16 residues. Unmatched junction bases numbered 11, after V lost 6 bases and J lost 2 bases. Looked up from germline, CDR1 is SQVTM and CDR2 is ANQGSEA. The CDR3 coding sequence is TGCAGCGTCCTCGTGGAGGGGACAGGGGACACAGATACGCAGTATTTT. Its translation is CSVLVEGTGDTDTQYF.

The genes are TRBV11-2 and TRBJ2-7, with TRBD1 identical over 10 bases. The trim removed 1 base at V and 5 bases at J, leaving 8 bases unmatched. The germline V gene has CDR1 SGHAT and CDR2 FQNNGV. The CDR3 has 16 amino acids. The CDR3 spells CASSLALRDRGHEQYF. The CDR3, as DNA: TGTGCCAGCAGCTTAGCCCTCCGGGACAGGGGCCACGAGCAGTACTTC.

This chain connects TRBV4-1 to TRBJ1-2, with D perhaps TRBD1 (5 bases). The CDR3 length is 15 residues. Trimming pared 3 bases from V and 8 bases from J, leaving 19 bases between. Germline V gene data show CDR1 as MGHRA and CDR2 as YSYEKL. Here the CDR3 reads CASSHDRGTERGYTF. In DNA form, the CDR3 reads TGCGCCAGCAGCCATGACCGGGGGACGGAGAGAGGCTACACCTTC.

V usage is TRBV4-1 and J usage is TRBJ2-2; 9 bases agree with TRBD1. The CDR3 consists of 15 residues. Germline assignment: CDR1 MGHRA and CDR2 YSYEKL. V lost 1 base, J lost 4 bases, and 1 base stayed unmatched. The CDR3 here is CASSQATGGTGELFF. Written as DNA, the CDR3 is TGCGCCAGCAGCCAAGCGACAGGGGGCACCGGGGAGCTGTTTTTT.

The chain uses TRBV19 and TRBJ1-1; D gene ambiguous. The V end lost 11 bases, the J end lost 3 bases, and 10 bases lay between the germline ends. Germline V gene lookup returns CDR1 LNHDA and CDR2 SQIVND (reference sequence). This CDR3 has 11 residues. The CDR3 region is CASGGYTEAFF. The DNA for the CDR3 is TGTGCCTCGGGAGGTTACACTGAAGCTTTCTTT.

V and J are TRBV10-3 and TRBJ2-1; D is perhaps TRBD1 (5 bases). The CDR3 has 17 amino acids. Germline-derived CDR1 and CDR2 are ENHRY and SYGVKD. Trimming removed 6 bases from V and 6 bases from J, with 24 bases in between. In DNA, the CDR3 is TGTGCCATCAGAGGAACAGGCCATACAAGTCCCTCCAATGAGCAGTTCTTC. The encoded protein is CAIRGTGHTSPSNEQFF.

V and J are TRBV6-6 and TRBJ2-3, with a tentative D call TRBD2 (5 bases). This CDR3 comprises 13 residues. The germline V gene has CDR1 MNHNY and CDR2 SVGAGI (reference sequence). V lost 7 bases, J lost 1 base, and 9 bases lay in between. CDR3 in amino acids: CASNGLRTDTQYF. DNA for the CDR3: TGTGCCAGCAACGGACTGCGCACAGATACGCAGTATTTT.